This T cell receptor beta chain is from a study of OX40 agonist ivuxolimab in advanced cancers. Study-level background: The study gave patients intravenous ivuxolimab at 0.01 to 10 mg/kg every 2 weeks. Patients treated during dose escalation were battling hepatocellular carcinoma, melanoma, renal cell or head and neck cancer.

Of note for this clone: Its antigen is as yet unknown. Other DNA sequences in the same sample also yield this CDR3.

Sequencing was performed with immunoSEQ multiplex PCR; in TCRdb, only in-frame clones are kept and a portion is missing. The sample includes approximately 100,000 clones, 92% of them seen just once. Overall study findings and caveats: Determination of antigen specificity was not performed for the expanded peripheral T cells.

The CDR3 consists of 15 residues. V was shortened by 0 bases and J by 4 bases, with 11 bases between the two germline ends. CDR1 SGHRS and CDR2 YFSETQ come from the germline V gene. The TCR comes from an adult with an advanced solid tumor such as melanoma, head and neck, liver or kidney cancer. The sample here was CD4+ or CD8+ T cells sorted from blood, taken in a trial of the OX40 agonist ivuxolimab. This rearrangement joins TRBV5-1 to TRBJ1-3; no reliable D call. The CDR3 DNA reads as TGCGCCAGCAGCTTGGACCCAGGCCGGGGAAACACCATATATTTT. This translates into CASSLDPGRGNTIYF.